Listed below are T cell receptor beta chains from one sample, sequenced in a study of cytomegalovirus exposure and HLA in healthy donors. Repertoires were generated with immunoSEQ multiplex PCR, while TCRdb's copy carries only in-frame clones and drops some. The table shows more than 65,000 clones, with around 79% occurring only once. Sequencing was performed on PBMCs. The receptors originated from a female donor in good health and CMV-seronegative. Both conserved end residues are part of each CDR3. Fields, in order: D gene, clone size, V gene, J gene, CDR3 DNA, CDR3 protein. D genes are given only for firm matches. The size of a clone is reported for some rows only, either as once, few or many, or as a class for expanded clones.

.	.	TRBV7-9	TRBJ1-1	TGTGCCAGCCGGCGGGAAGGCTTAGGGACTGAAGCTTTCTTT	CASRREGLGTEAFF
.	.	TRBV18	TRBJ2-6	TGTGCCAGCTCACCAGGGGGGTCTGGGGCCAACGTCCTGACTTTC	CASSPGGSGANVLTF
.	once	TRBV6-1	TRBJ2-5	TGTGCCAGCAGTGAAGGGACAGCGAGGACCCAGTACTTC	CASSEGTARTQYF
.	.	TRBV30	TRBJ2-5	TGTGCCTGGAGCGCAGGGAGGCAAGAGACCCAGTACTTC	CAWSAGRQETQYF
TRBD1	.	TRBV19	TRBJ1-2	TGTGCCAGTAGTTCCGGGACAGGGGTCGATATGGTCTATGGCTACACCTTC	CASSSGTGVDMVYGYTF
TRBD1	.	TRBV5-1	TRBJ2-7	TGCGCCAGCAGCGTGGGACAGGCTAACGAGCAGTACTTC	CASSVGQANEQYF
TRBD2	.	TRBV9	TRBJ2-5	TGTGCCAGCAGCGTCGCTAGCGGGGGGGCCTCAGCGGAGACCCAGTACTTC	CASSVASGGASAETQYF
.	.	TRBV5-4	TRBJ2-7	TGTGCCAGCAGCTTCGGGGCCTACGAGCAGTACTTC	CASSFGAYEQYF
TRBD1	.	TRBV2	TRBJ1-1	TGTGCCAGCAGTAGGACAGGGGGCAACACTGAAGCTTTCTTT	CASSRTGGNTEAFF
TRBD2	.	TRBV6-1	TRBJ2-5	TGTGCCAGCCAGTCACCGTGGACTAGCGGGGGGATGGGGTACTTC	CASQSPWTSGGMGYF
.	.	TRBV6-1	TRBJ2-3	TGTGCCAGCAGTGAAGCGCCACAACCCACAGATACGCAGTATTTT	CASSEAPQPTDTQYF
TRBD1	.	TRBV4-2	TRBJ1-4	TGTGCCAGCAGTACGGGGACAGGGACGGAAAAACTGTTTTTT	CASSTGTGTEKLFF
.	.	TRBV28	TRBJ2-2	TGTGCCAGCAGTGCCGGCCCAGCGAGGGAGCTGTTTTTT	CASSAGPARELFF
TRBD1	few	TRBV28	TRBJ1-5	TGTGCCAGCAGTTTGGTGACAGGGAAGCAGCCCCAGCATTTT	CASSLVTGKQPQHF
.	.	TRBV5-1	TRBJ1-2	TGCGCCAGCAGCTTACGGGTTTCTGACTATGGCTACACCTTC	CASSLRVSDYGYTF
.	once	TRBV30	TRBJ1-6	TGTGCCTGGAGTGTATCCGAGGGATACAATTCACCCCTCCACTTT	CAWSVSEGYNSPLHF
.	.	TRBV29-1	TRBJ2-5	TGCAGCGTTTCTTACCTTGAGCAGGGGACCCAGTACTTC	CSVSYLEQGTQYF
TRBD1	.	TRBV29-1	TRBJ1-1	TGCAGCGTTGAGCGACAGGGGAACACTGAAGCTTTCTTT	CSVERQGNTEAFF
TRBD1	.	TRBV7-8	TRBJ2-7	TGTGCCAGCAGCTTACTGGACAGGGCGGGCGAGCAGTACTTC	CASSLLDRAGEQYF
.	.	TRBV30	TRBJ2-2	TGCGCCTGGAGTAGGACCCACAGGGCCGGGGAGCTGTTTTTT	CAWSRTHRAGELFF
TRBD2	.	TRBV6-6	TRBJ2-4	TGTGCCAGCAGTTACGCGGGGGGGGAGGGGAAAAACATTCAGTACTTC	CASSYAGGEGKNIQYF